The 6 T cell receptor beta chains listed next were all sequenced from one sample in a study of T cell responses to AZD1222 COVID-19 vaccine. Clones were sequenced by immunoSEQ multiplex PCR, and TCRdb holds only the in-frame ones, with some missing. The repertoire has about 100,000 clones, about nine tenths of them found once; the top ten carry roughly 8%. The sequencing used peripheral blood, collected 28 days after the second AZD1222 dose. The receptors derive from an adult who received the AZD1222 COVID-19 vaccine.

CDR3 protein: CASKLAGVRTDTQYF. CDR3 DNA: TGCGCCAGCAAATTAGCGGGAGTGCGAACAGATACGCAGTATTTT. The V and J genes are TRBV5-1 and TRBJ2-3; 9 nucleotides line up with TRBD2. The germline V gene encodes CDR1 SGHRS and CDR2 YFSETQ. With 6 bases clipped from V and 3 bases from J, the junction kept 8 bases outside the gene matches. The CDR3 totals 15 residues.

The chain links TRBV5-1 to TRBJ2-3; TRBD2 aligns across 11 bases. This CDR3 spans 16 amino acids. Per the germline V gene, CDR1 is SGHRS and CDR2 is YFSETQ. V shed 0 bases, J shed 1 base, and the junction held 1 base outside the gene matches. CDR3 region: CASSLELAGGTDTQYF. The CDR3 bases are TGCGCCAGCAGCTTGGAACTAGCGGGAGGCACAGATACGCAGTATTTT. The full variable domain, its missing parts supplied by reference TRBV5-1 and TRBJ2-3, is KAGVTQTPRYLIKTRGQQVTLSCSPISGHRSVSWYQQTPGQGLQFLFEYFSETQRNKGNFPGRFSGRQFSNSRSEMNVSTLELGDSALYLCASSLELAGGTDTQYFGPGTRLTVL.

This CDR3 reads CASSPYAGFEQYF. As DNA, the CDR3 is TGTGCCAGCTCACCATACGCAGGGTTCGAGCAGTACTTC. The V gene is TRBV18, the J gene TRBJ2-7; the D gene is possibly TRBD1 (5 bases). Trimming left V 2 bases short and J 6 bases short, with 11 bases between. CDR1 is KGHSH, CDR2 LQKENI, per germline. This CDR3 spans 13 amino acids.

V gene TRBV6-6 combines with J gene TRBJ1-5; D is unresolved. Trimming took off 0 bases at V and 4 bases at J, with 7 bases between the two ends. The CDR3 has 14 residues. The germline CDR1 and CDR2 sequences are MNHNY and SVGAGI (reference sequence). The CDR3 DNA reads as TGTGCCAGCAGTTACTCCATCGGGAATCAGCCCCAGCATTTT. As protein: CASSYSIGNQPQHF.

The chain uses TRBV29-1 and TRBJ1-1; 8 bases map to TRBD1. The CDR3 is 14 amino acids. The V segment lost 0 bases and the J segment 11 bases; nucleotides outside the gene matches: 11. CDR1 is SQVTM, CDR2 ANQGSEA, per germline. The DNA for the CDR3 is TGCAGCGTTGAAGATAGCCGCCAGGGGGCTTGGGCTTTCTTT. It codes for CSVEDSRQGAWAFF.

The chain uses TRBV28 and TRBJ1-2, with TRBD1 matching 8 bases. Germline loops: CDR1 MDHEN, CDR2 SYDVKM. The CDR3 sequence is 13 residues long. V lost 5 bases, J lost 6 bases, and 5 bases stayed unmatched. Here the CDR3 reads CASSLGQGDGYTF. The DNA of the CDR3 is TGTGCCAGCAGTCTTGGACAGGGCGATGGCTACACCTTC.